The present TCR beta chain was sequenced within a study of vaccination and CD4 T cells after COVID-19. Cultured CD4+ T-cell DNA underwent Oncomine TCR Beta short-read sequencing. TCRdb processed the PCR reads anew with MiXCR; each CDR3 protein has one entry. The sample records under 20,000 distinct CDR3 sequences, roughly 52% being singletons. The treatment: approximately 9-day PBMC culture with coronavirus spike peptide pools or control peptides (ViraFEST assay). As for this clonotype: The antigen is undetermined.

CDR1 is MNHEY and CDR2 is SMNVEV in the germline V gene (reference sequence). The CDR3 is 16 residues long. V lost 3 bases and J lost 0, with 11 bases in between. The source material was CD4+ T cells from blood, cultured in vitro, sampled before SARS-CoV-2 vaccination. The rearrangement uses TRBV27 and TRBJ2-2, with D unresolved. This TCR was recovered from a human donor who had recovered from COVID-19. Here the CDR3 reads CASSLVAGPNTGELFF. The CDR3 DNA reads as TGTGCCAGCAGTTTGGTGGCAGGTCCGAACACCGGGGAGCTGTTTTTT.